The 16 T cell receptor beta chains below were found in one sample sequenced in a study of T cell repertoires in cytomegalovirus infection. Antigens of these TCRs are unknown. TCRdb re-analysed the reads in MiXCR, keeping a single row per CDR3 protein. The sample includes around 750,000 distinct CDR3 sequences, approximately 29% of them seen just once. Here the sequenced sample was cultured CD8+ T cells from PBMCs, taken from culture after CMV antigen stimulation. The origin of the receptors is a human donor in good health (CMV status not recorded). Some clones in this sample may be carry-over from other donors' samples.

This clonotype was observed a few times. J is TRBJ2-7 and V is TRBV7-8; the match to TRBD1 covers 7 bases. The CDR3 extends over 15 amino acids. Trimming at V came to 3 bases and at J to 3 bases, leaving 8 bases not matched to a gene. The V gene's germline CDR1 is SGHVS and CDR2 FQNEAQ. CDR3 loop: CASSFSTGSFYEQYF. The CDR3 nucleotides are TGTGCCAGCAGCTTTTCGACAGGGAGTTTCTACGAGCAGTACTTC.

This clonotype has a handful of counts. The rearrangement links TRBV28 to TRBJ1-6; D ambiguous. Trimming pared 1 base from V and 10 bases from J, leaving 11 bases between. The germline V gene has CDR1 MDHEN and CDR2 SYDVKM. The CDR3 has 14 residues. The CDR3 loop is CASSLSSVRSPLHF. In nucleotides, the CDR3 is TGTGCCAGCAGTTTATCCTCCGTCCGGTCACCCCTCCACTTT.

Concerning this clonotype: It may be a read error: a sequence one base away is much more abundant. This sequence joins TRBV6-6 and TRBJ2-1, with D perhaps TRBD2 (5 bases). CDR1 is MNHNY, CDR2 SVGAGI, per germline (reference sequence). The CDR3 has 14 residues. V lost 5 bases, J lost 8 bases, and 16 bases lay in between. Here the CDR3 reads CASSDGWAGDEQFF. The CDR3 nucleotides are TGTGCCAGCAGTGATGGGTGGGCGGGCGATGAGCAGTTCTTC.

The chain is built from TRBV10-3 and TRBJ1-5, with D hard to call. This CDR3 is 13 amino acids long. The V gene's germline CDR1 is ENHRY and CDR2 SYGVKD. With 0 bases removed from V and 6 bases from J, the gap between germline ends came to 6 bases. This chain's CDR3 is CAISESAGQPQHF. CDR3 bases: TGTGCCATCAGTGAGTCAGCAGGTCAGCCCCAGCATTTT.

This clonotype has ten or more counts. This CDR3 reads CASSLVGRERSYEQYV. CDR3 DNA: TGTGCCAGCAGCTTAGTTGGCCGCGAGAGGTCCTACGAGCAGTACGTC. This chain connects TRBV7-2 to TRBJ2-7; D remains ambiguous. Germline CDR1 reads SGHTA; CDR2 reads FQGNSA. V gave up 1 base and J gave up 1 base, with 14 bases separating them. The CDR3 is 16 residues long.

This clonotype appeared a single time. The rearrangement links TRBV12-3 or TRBV12-4 to TRBJ1-3; 7 nucleotides line up with TRBD1. With 6 bases clipped from V and 0 bases from J, the junction kept 20 bases outside the gene matches. The CDR3 totals 20 residues. For the CDR3, the DNA is TGTGCCAGCAGCACCCCCGGGACAGCCCGAAGTTCTTTCTCTGGAAACACCATATATTTT. This translates into CASSTPGTARSSFSGNTIYF.

The chain is built from TRBV6-6 and TRBJ1-4; D is perhaps TRBD1 (5 bases). The CDR3 sequence is 14 residues long. Germline CDR1 is MNHNY and CDR2 is SVGAGI (reference sequence). Trimming shortened V by 2 bases and J by 15 bases, and 19 bases separated the two germline ends. CDR3 region: CASSYRGQGAGVFF. The CDR3, as DNA: TGTGCCAGCAGTTACCGCGGCCAGGGCGCGGGGGTGTTTTTT.

This clonotype has only one observation. V and J are TRBV28 and TRBJ1-1; D is unresolved. CDR1 MDHEN and CDR2 SYDVKM come from the germline V gene. CDR3 size: 13 residues. The V end was cut by 2 bases, the J end by 4 bases, with 8 bases between. The CDR3: CASSLPLGTEAFF. CDR3 DNA sequence: TGTGCCAGCAGTTTACCCTTGGGCACTGAAGCTTTCTTT.

The rearrangement links TRBV27 to TRBJ2-1; D unresolved. CDR3 length: 12 residues. V dropped 5 bases and J dropped 3 bases, with 5 bases sitting between them. Germline V gene lookup returns CDR1 MNHEY and CDR2 SMNVEV (reference sequence). The CDR3 reads CASSINYNEQFF. Written as DNA, the CDR3 is TGTGCCAGCAGTATCAACTACAATGAGCAGTTCTTC.

This clonotype was picked up a small number of times. The chain employs TRBV20-1 and TRBJ2-5; 8 bases are a match to TRBD2. The ends lost 0 bases at V and 4 bases at J; junction bases unmatched: 4. The CDR3 has 14 amino acids. Germline loops: CDR1 DFQATT, CDR2 SNEGSKA (reference sequence). In nucleotides, the CDR3 is TGCAGTGCTAGAGACCCCCGGGGGGGAGAGACCCAGTACTTC. Translating it yields CSARDPRGGETQYF.

V is TRBV3-1 and J is TRBJ1-6, with D unclear. The germline V gene has CDR1 LGHDT and CDR2 YNNKEL (reference sequence). This CDR3 contains 14 residues. Trimming cost V 6 bases and J 7 bases, with 13 bases left between them. CDR3 residues: CASSEGKYNSPLHF. CDR3 sequence (DNA): TGTGCCAGCAGTGAAGGGAAATACAATTCACCCCTCCACTTT.

This clonotype was seen many times. V gene TRBV7-2 combines with J gene TRBJ2-7; possible D gene TRBD1, 6 bases. Per the germline V gene, CDR1 is SGHTA and CDR2 is FQGNSA. The CDR3 totals 14 residues. With 0 bases removed from V and 3 bases from J, the gap between germline ends came to 9 bases. CDR3 coding DNA: TGTGCCAGCAGCTTAGCGCTGGACAGCTACGAGCAGTACTTC. Its translation: CASSLALDSYEQYF.

This clonotype was counted between two and nine times. The rearrangement joins TRBV10-3 to TRBJ2-7, with D possibly TRBD2 on 5 matching bases. Germline assignment: CDR1 ENHRY and CDR2 SYGVKD. Trimming pared 5 bases from V and 2 bases from J, leaving 10 bases between. The CDR3 extends over 13 amino acids. CDR3 nucleotide sequence: TGTGCCATCAGTATGGAGGTGACCTACGAGCAGTACTTC. This codes for CAISMEVTYEQYF.

This sequence joins TRBV6-2 or TRBV6-3 and TRBJ1-1; no clear D. CDR3 size: 12 residues. V lost 4 bases to trimming and J lost 11 bases, with 14 bases between them. Germline CDR1 is MNHEY and CDR2 is SVGEGT. The DNA of the CDR3 is TGTGCCAGCAGTTCGTTTTTGGAGTTGGCTTTCTTT. Translation gives CASSSFLELAFF.

The chain is built from TRBV19 and TRBJ1-5, with D tentatively TRBD1 (5 bases). CDR1 and CDR2 from the germline V gene are LNHDA and SQIVND (reference sequence). V lost 5 bases and J 6 bases, leaving 17 bases between the germline ends. The CDR3 consists of 15 residues. The CDR3 is CASSYRLTTGQPQHF. The CDR3 DNA is TGTGCCAGTAGTTACAGGCTTACGACGGGTCAGCCCCAGCATTTT. Together with reference TRBV19 and TRBJ1-5, the CDR3 gives the full variable domain: DGGITQSPKYLFRKEGQNVTLSCEQNLNHDAMYWYRQDPGQGLRLIYYSQIVNDFQKGDIAEGYSVSREKKESFPLTVTSAQKNPTAFYLCASSYRLTTGQPQHFGDGTRLSIL.

The chain combines TRBV6-1 with TRBJ1-5; perhaps TRBD1 as D (6 bases). The CDR3 consists of 16 residues. Germline V gene lookup returns CDR1 MNHNS and CDR2 SASEGT. V lost 6 bases and J 2 bases, leaving 17 bases between the germline ends. This CDR3 reads CASRDGTNEGNQPQHF. CDR3 coding DNA: TGTGCCAGCAGGGATGGGACAAATGAGGGCAATCAGCCCCAGCATTTT.